This TCR beta chain stems from a study of shared clonotypes between healthy human individuals. General observations from the study: Unshared clonotypes carried lower generation probabilities than those common to all four donors. Owing to a small donor count, the genetic and exposure-history diversity represented was limited. Sequencing depth was expected to affect clonotype sharing among donors.

V lost 0 bases and J 3 bases, leaving 9 bases between the germline ends. The CDR3 is made up of 14 amino acids. CDR1 SGHRS and CDR2 YFSETQ come from the germline V gene. This clone turned up a few times. The target antigen is unknown. The identical CDR3 is also encoded by other nucleotide sequences in the sample. The authors' processing: Filtering differed for immunoSEQ, which gave only junction sequences without quality scores. TCRdb keeps only in-frame clones here, not all; method: immunoSEQ multiplex PCR. V, J and clone size were drawn from that table, and D and trimming were deduced from the DNA. This sample has some 980,000 clones, with around three quarters found just once.

This chain connects TRBV5-1 to TRBJ2-5; D is possibly TRBD2 (6 bases). Sequenced sample: memory CD4+ T cells sorted from blood. Subset denoted: CD45RA-negative fraction. This receptor was obtained from a man aged 18 to 30 in good health. CDR3 sequence: CASSLGGTEETQYF. The CDR3 DNA follows: TGCGCCAGCAGCTTGGGGGGGACTGAAGAGACCCAGTACTTC.